This T cell receptor beta chain was observed in a study of blood T cell repertoires in COVID-19. CDR3 size: 12 residues. Germline CDR1 reads SQVTM; CDR2 reads ANQGSEA. V dropped 7 bases and J dropped 1 base, with 10 bases sitting between them. The assay was immunoSEQ multiplex PCR, and TCRdb's table has in-frame clones only and misses some. Of roughly 200,000 clones in the sample, around 82% are singletons; the top ten hold roughly 9.4%. The sequence was obtained from a man aged 40-49 years with active or convalescent COVID-19. The V and J genes are TRBV29-1 and TRBJ1-1; D is possibly TRBD1 (6 bases). Sequenced input: peripheral blood. The CDR3 DNA reads TGCAGCGCCAAGGACAGGAACACTGAAGCTTTCTTT. The encoded protein is CSAKDRNTEAFF.